These 15 T cell receptor beta chains originate from one sample sequenced in a study of response to subunit inactivated influenza vaccine. TCRdb reprocessed the RT-PCR reads via MiXCR and lists one record per CDR3 protein. In the table there are about 170,000 distinct CDR3 sequences, around 11% of which are singletons. Sequenced here: CD8+ T cells sorted from PBMCs, sampled around 25 months after vaccination. All receptors come from a man aged 50 to 69 who received an inactivated influenza vaccine.

This clonotype was seen only a few times. At one of its ends the junction is not consistent with the germline gene, which may arise from a read error. The CDR3 DNA reads as TGTGCCACCAGTGCTTTGGGGTTCGGAGGGACCGGGGAGCTGTTTTTT. Its translation: CATSALGFGGTGELFF. The V and J genes are TRBV24-1 and TRBJ2-2; D may be TRBD2 (6 bases). Germline CDR1 is KGHDR and CDR2 is SFDVKD. This CDR3 has 16 residues.

The genes are TRBV7-8 and TRBJ2-1; D remains unclear. V lost 5 bases, J lost 6 bases, and 11 bases lay in between. This CDR3 region has 13 residues. Germline CDR1 is SGHVS and CDR2 is FQNEAQ. The CDR3 here is CASSLDPSNEQFF. DNA for the CDR3: TGTGCCAGCAGCCTGGACCCTTCCAATGAGCAGTTCTTC.

This chain links TRBV27 with TRBJ1-1; a possible D gene is TRBD1 (6 bases). Trimming removed 0 bases at V and 8 bases at J, with 10 bases between. This CDR3 is 13 amino acids long. CDR1 is MNHEY and CDR2 is SMNVEV in the germline V gene (reference sequence). The CDR3 is CASSLSRGREAFF. DNA of the CDR3: TGTGCCAGCAGTTTATCGAGGGGGAGAGAAGCTTTCTTT.

V and J are TRBV30 and TRBJ2-1, with 12 bases identical to TRBD1. Per germline, CDR1 GTSNPN and CDR2 SVGIG (reference sequence). This CDR3 comprises 14 residues. The V segment lost 4 bases and the J segment 7 bases; nucleotides outside the gene matches: 5. The CDR3 DNA reads TGTGCCTGGACCGGGACAGGGGGCTGGAATGAGCAGTTCTTC. Encoded protein: CAWTGTGGWNEQFF. Full variable domain (rest looked up from reference TRBV30 and TRBJ2-1): SQTIHQWPATLVQPVGSPLSLECTVEGTSNPNLYWYRQAAGRGLQLLFYSVGIGQISSEVPQNLSASRPQDRQFILSSKKLLLSDSGFYLCAWTGTGGWNEQFFGPGTRLTVL.

This chain connects TRBV7-9 to TRBJ2-7; TRBD1 aligns across 8 bases. The CDR3 has 15 residues. The J segment lost 4 bases and the V segment lost 6 bases, leaving 11 bases of the junction unmatched. The germline CDR1 and CDR2 sequences are SEHNR and FQNEAQ (reference sequence). CDR3 nucleotides: TGTGCCAGCAGGGCCTTGGACAGGGCTCCTTACGAGCAGTACTTC. This gives the protein CASRALDRAPYEQYF.

CDR3 loop: CSVVSWGQQTSYEQYF. The CDR3 nucleotides are TGCAGCGTTGTGTCGTGGGGACAGCAAACTTCCTACGAGCAGTACTTC. The genes are TRBV29-1 and TRBJ2-7, with 7 bases lining up with TRBD1. This CDR3 is built from 16 residues. With V trimmed by 4 bases and J by 1 base, 13 bases remained unmatched. Germline V gene lookup returns CDR1 SQVTM and CDR2 ANQGSEA.

This clonotype occurred a few times. This chain connects TRBV12-3 or TRBV12-4 to TRBJ2-5, with 7 bases identical to TRBD1. The V and J ends lost 2 bases and 6 bases, in that order; junction bases with no gene match: 9. The CDR3 covers 15 residues. The CDR3, as DNA: TGTGCCAGCAGTTTATGGGGACAGCCCGAACAGACCCAGTACTTC. It encodes CASSLWGQPEQTQYF.

This clonotype has only a few counts. The V call is TRBV21-1, the J call TRBJ2-7; the table calls TRBD1, which could not be checked here. TRBV21-1 is flagged as a pseudogene. The CDR3 has 18 residues. CDR3 residues: CAGPSTGALLLTSYEQYF. DNA for the CDR3: TGTGCCGGACCCTCTACAGGGGCTCTCCTTCTGACTTCCTACGAGCAGTACTTC.

This clonotype was seen ten or more times. J is TRBJ2-3 and V is TRBV7-8; D uncertain. Germline values: CDR1 SGHVS, CDR2 FQNEAQ. This CDR3 spans 14 amino acids. Between the trimmed V and J ends, which lost 1 base and 0 bases, there was a span of 5 bases. The CDR3 is CASSLVYSTDTQYF. In DNA form, the CDR3 reads TGTGCCAGCAGCTTAGTGTACAGCACAGATACGCAGTATTTT.

In this sample, this clonotype turned up once. This chain uses TRBV7-6 with TRBJ2-7, with 11 positions matching TRBD2. Germline CDR1 SGHVS, CDR2 FNYEAQ. The V gene end was trimmed by 5 bases and the J gene end by 2 bases; junction bases not matched to a gene: 5. There are 15 residues in the CDR3. DNA of the CDR3: TGTGCCAGCAGCCGCAGACTAGCGGGGACCTACGAGCAGTACTTC. It is translated as CASSRRLAGTYEQYF.

This clonotype was counted a few times. The rearrangement uses TRBV6-1 and TRBJ2-1; TRBD2 agrees at 10 bases. Germline trimming cut 5 bases from V and 7 bases from J; bases unmatched to any gene: 8. CDR1 and CDR2 (germline): MNHNS, SASEGT. This CDR3 has 15 residues. Here the CDR3 reads CASSKRGGLWNEQFF. In DNA, the CDR3 is TGTGCCAGCAGTAAGCGGGGGGGCCTTTGGAATGAGCAGTTCTTC.

This clonotype was recorded a few times. This chain links TRBV9 with TRBJ2-2, with unresolved D. Germline assignment: CDR1 SGDLS and CDR2 YYNGEE. This CDR3 is 13 amino acids long. V was cut by 0 bases and J by 8 bases, with 8 bases left in between. DNA for the CDR3: TGTGCCAGCAGCGTAGCTACCCGGGGGGAGCTGTTTTTT. Its translation: CASSVATRGELFF.

The CDR3 DNA reads TGTGCCAGCAGCCACGGCGACCTAATCTACGAGCAGTACTTC. It translates to CASSHGDLIYEQYF. This chain connects TRBV7-2 to TRBJ2-7; no definite D call. Germline CDR1 reads SGHTA; CDR2 reads FQGNSA. Deletions cut 5 bases from V and 3 bases from J, with 14 bases between. The CDR3 is 14 amino acids.

This clonotype turned up a few times. V gene TRBV6-2 or TRBV6-3 combines with J gene TRBJ2-3, with D unclear. In germline, CDR1 is MNHEY, CDR2 SVGEGT. The CDR3 is 20 residues long. Between the trimmed V and J ends, which lost 0 bases and 0 bases, there was a span of 22 bases. This CDR3 is CASSYSSSLAGQISTDTQYF. The CDR3, as DNA: TGTGCCAGCAGTTACTCGAGTAGTTTGGCAGGCCAAATCAGCACAGATACGCAGTATTTT.

The sample holds a few counts of this clonotype. The chain combines TRBV28 with TRBJ2-5, with D perhaps being TRBD1 or TRBD2 (5 bases each). The CDR3 sequence is 15 residues long. From germline, CDR1 is MDHEN and CDR2 SYDVKM. V dropped 2 bases and J dropped 1 base, with 11 bases sitting between them. Written as DNA, the CDR3 is TGTGCCAGCAGTTTAGCCAGGGAGATCCAAGAGACCCAGTACTTC. It encodes CASSLAREIQETQYF.